This TCR beta chain comes out of a study of T cells in Graves' hyperthyroidism and ophthalmopathy. Study context: Before treatment of any kind, peripheral blood was taken at initial diagnosis.

Disease lasting under 3 months, a NOSPECS grade of at least 4, and a Clinical Activity Score of at least 3 were features of the ophthalmopathy patients. Amplified TCR beta CDR3 regions derived from RNA transcripts. The primer set for the first-round RT-PCR of the TCR CDR3 was HTBI. TCRdb fed the multiplex PCR reads into MiXCR, producing one record per CDR3 protein. The profile shows about 640,000 distinct CDR3 sequences, roughly 14% of them singletons. This clonotype has at least ten counts. Its antigen is unidentified. Study-wide results and caveats: In blood, most of the thyroid clonotypes expanded above 0.001 were also present.

The CDR3 contains 14 residues. V lost 6 bases and J 2 bases, leaving 13 bases between the germline ends. Sequenced input: blood. The chain has TRBV12-3 or TRBV12-4 and TRBJ1-2, with no clear D. The receptor comes from a woman aged 45-65 years with Graves' ophthalmopathy. The CDR3 here is CASSLRGWNYGYTF. The CDR3 bases are TGTGCCAGCAGCCTTCGCGGGTGGAACTATGGCTACACCTTC.